This T cell receptor beta chain was sequenced during a study of T-cell memory formation after mild COVID-19 (dated by TCRdb to about 2021). General notes on the study: TCR sequence clusters from the two donors were largely donor specific. Two young, previously healthy adult volunteers, one female and one male, were included in the cohort. Longitudinal TCRalpha and TCRbeta repertoire sequencing tracked T-cell clones expanding and contracting after mild COVID-19 in a couple of donors. Results the study describes overall, beyond this receptor: Contracting CD4+ clones were located mainly in the CM and EM memory subsets, whereas CD8+ clones were found to be enriched in EMRA. From day 15 to 85, contracting clones showed balanced CD4/CD8 phenotypes, whereas a second wave of clones that expanded from day 15 to 37 leaned towards CD4+. SARS-CoV-2 specificity of the second-wave clones peaking on day 37 was not confirmed. The study covered only a couple of mild cases, and larger cohorts including severe cases with pre-infection samples were considered necessary. Some responding clones were detected in pre-infection memory, which suggested that pre-existing cross-reactive memory T cells had joined the SARS-CoV-2 response.

Sequences KGHSH (CDR1) and LQKENI (CDR2) are obtained from the germline V gene. The CDR3 spans 13 residues, from the cysteine through the phenylalanine. Here the CDR3 DNA is all that survives: 39 bases in frame from base 1. V loses 3 bases, J loses 8 bases, and the germline ends lie 13 bases apart. The sequencing machine was an Illumina NovaSeq 6000. TCRalpha and TCRbeta cDNA libraries were built by 5'RACE with constant-segment primers, adding sample barcodes and unique molecular identifiers. RNA was extracted from every sample with Trizol reagent. Library amplification was performed in two PCR steps, and a second sample barcode and Illumina TruSeq adapters were introduced in the second step. Sequencing of libraries was performed on an Illumina NovaSeq with 2 x 150 bp paired-end reads. Concerning the study's data processing: Demultiplexing of reads and collapsing into UMI-guided consensus sequences were performed with migec v1.2.7. Using mixcr v2.1.11, the UMI consensuses were aligned to TRA and TRB V and J templates and assembled into clonotypes. A clonotype was counted as expanded or contracted only when both edgeR and NoisET called the clonotype significant, with the noise models trained on biological replicates. edgeR calls used a false discovery rate-adjusted p below 0.01 and a log2 fold-change threshold of 1. As an exploratory analysis of dynamics, max-normalized trajectories of the 1000 most abundant clonotypes were examined with PCA combined with hierarchical clustering. Separately sequenced CD4+ and CD8+ repertoires were used to assign a CD4 or CD8 phenotype to each responding clone. In-frame beta chains were kept once TCRdb had trimmed the public reads at Q25 with fastp and called clones with MiXCR. Entries that share a CDR3 protein sequence are merged under the most common genes and DNA. For this entry, the V and J calls and clone size follow TCRdb and not the study's own pipeline. For this sample the table gives fewer than 650,000 distinct CDR3 sequences, of which about a fifth were detected only once. The ten largest clones capture about 8.4% of the sample.

On this clonotype itself: Its antigen target is currently unknown. No base-level quality is on record; no much larger clone is a single base apart.

Ficoll-Paque density gradient centrifugation was the method used to isolate PBMCs. The TCR comes from an adult woman who had mild COVID-19 (a few samples of this study predate the infection). The sample titles of this study are shuffled in the database, so cell type and time point are left out; the donor was told from shared clones. Sample: PBMCs or a T cell subset sorted from them (not recorded which). The chain uses TRBV18 and TRBJ1-2, with a weak D call of TRBD1 (5 bases match). The nucleotide sequence is given as TGTGCCAGCTCACCTGCACAGGTGGGGGGCTACACCTTC. Its coded protein is CASSPAQVGGYTF.